This is a list of T cell receptor beta chains from one sample in a study of blood T cell repertoires in COVID-19. The table came from immunoSEQ multiplex PCR; TCRdb's copy has only in-frame clones and leaves some out. The sample holds around 41,000 clones; approximately 83% are singletons and the top ten take around 45%. The sample consisted of peripheral blood. The receptors here all came from a woman older than 75 with acute or convalescent COVID-19. Each CDR3 is given with its conserved first and last residue.

j_call: TRBJ1-1; v_call: TRBV4-1; cdr3_aa: CASSQGTGLPNTEAFF
j_call: TRBJ1-5; v_call: TRBV19; cdr3_aa: CASMPGTGQNQPQHF
j_call: TRBJ2-1; v_call: TRBV4-3; cdr3_aa: CASSQDSVAGGYNEQFF
j_call: TRBJ1-6; v_call: TRBV27; cdr3_aa: CASSPRGDSPLHF
j_call: TRBJ1-2; v_call: TRBV24-1; cdr3_aa: CATSDRTGVGYTF
j_call: TRBJ1-1; v_call: TRBV11-2; cdr3_aa: CASSFSEDTEAFF
j_call: TRBJ2-5; v_call: TRBV3-1/TRBV3-2; cdr3_aa: CASSHSGTKETQYF
j_call: TRBJ2-1; v_call: TRBV19; cdr3_aa: CASSTTRGGDEQFF
j_call: TRBJ1-1; v_call: TRBV9; cdr3_aa: CASSIFDMNTEAFF
j_call: TRBJ1-6; v_call: TRBV27; cdr3_aa: CASSLRIGQGGDSPLHF
j_call: TRBJ1-6; v_call: TRBV7-9; cdr3_aa: CASSLGGGAHSPLHF
j_call: TRBJ2-2; v_call: TRBV29-1; cdr3_aa: CSVGGGSGRELFF
j_call: TRBJ1-1; v_call: TRBV3-1/TRBV3-2; cdr3_aa: CASSTVEGRAFF
j_call: TRBJ2-5; v_call: TRBV6-5; cdr3_aa: CASHGGGAQETQYF
j_call: TRBJ1-2; v_call: TRBV5-5; cdr3_aa: CASSLGTPSWDGYTF
j_call: TRBJ2-7; v_call: TRBV28; cdr3_aa: CASSPGVLQLSYEQYF
j_call: TRBJ1-5; v_call: TRBV18; cdr3_aa: CASSESGEQPQHF
j_call: TRBJ2-7; v_call: TRBV7-9; cdr3_aa: CASSHGGLGEQYF
j_call: TRBJ1-2; v_call: TRBV9; cdr3_aa: CASSVNGNYGYTF
j_call: TRBJ1-4; v_call: TRBV5-6; cdr3_aa: CASSRRAGEKLFF
j_call: TRBJ1-2; v_call: TRBV7-2; cdr3_aa: CASSLGQRYGYTF
j_call: TRBJ2-5; v_call: TRBV7-2; cdr3_aa: CASSWGGGQETQYF
j_call: TRBJ1-4; v_call: TRBV4-1; cdr3_aa: CASSRGTVATNEKLFF
j_call: TRBJ1-2; v_call: TRBV14; cdr3_aa: CASSQTEYGYTF
j_call: TRBJ1-2; v_call: TRBV7-2; cdr3_aa: CASSLEDRVNYGYTF
j_call: TRBJ1-5; v_call: TRBV28; cdr3_aa: CASSTPGLGGGQPQHF
j_call: TRBJ1-1; v_call: TRBV10-1; cdr3_aa: CASRDSLNTEAFF
j_call: TRBJ2-1; v_call: TRBV11-2; cdr3_aa: CASSLDRVGHEQFF
j_call: TRBJ2-7; v_call: TRBV30; cdr3_aa: CAWSVPPGLTYYEQYF
j_call: TRBJ2-5; v_call: TRBV29-1; cdr3_aa: CSVAAGAGETQYF
j_call: TRBJ2-7; v_call: TRBV7-9; cdr3_aa: CASSPGGQGSHEQYF
j_call: TRBJ1-2; v_call: TRBV5-1; cdr3_aa: CASRLGTQAGGYTF
j_call: TRBJ1-2; v_call: TRBV29-1; cdr3_aa: CSAGQNYGYTF
j_call: TRBJ1-1; v_call: TRBV18; cdr3_aa: CASGLGGSMNTEAFF
j_call: TRBJ2-7; v_call: TRBV12-3/TRBV12-4; cdr3_aa: CASSAGGLYEQYF
j_call: TRBJ2-1; v_call: TRBV5-1; cdr3_aa: CASSPGQEPNEQFF
j_call: TRBJ2-7; v_call: TRBV7-9; cdr3_aa: CASSGNRGGGEQYF
j_call: TRBJ2-5; v_call: TRBV19; cdr3_aa: CASSISLAETQYF
j_call: TRBJ1-5; v_call: TRBV6-1; cdr3_aa: CASSEAPGVQPQHF
j_call: TRBJ2-3; v_call: TRBV27; cdr3_aa: CASSLTGTGFYSTDTQYF
j_call: TRBJ2-5; v_call: TRBV7-3; cdr3_aa: CASSFTGEETQYF
j_call: TRBJ2-7; v_call: TRBV3-1/TRBV3-2; cdr3_aa: CASSGGTSGLSYEQYF
j_call: TRBJ1-5; v_call: TRBV3-1/TRBV3-2; cdr3_aa: CASSPGVGPQHF
j_call: TRBJ2-1; v_call: TRBV11-2; cdr3_aa: CASSRDGLGGEQFF
j_call: TRBJ1-2; v_call: TRBV30; cdr3_aa: CAWRPEQGAGGYTF
j_call: TRBJ1-2; v_call: TRBV12-5; cdr3_aa: CASGLAGNRVQGYTF
j_call: TRBJ1-5; v_call: TRBV7-2; cdr3_aa: CASSLQANQPQHF
j_call: TRBJ2-5; v_call: TRBV7-2; cdr3_aa: CASSYTSGGARRKETQYF
j_call: TRBJ2-1; v_call: TRBV18; cdr3_aa: CASSPRGGASYNEQFF
j_call: TRBJ1-3; v_call: TRBV6-7; cdr3_aa: CASSPLRAPSGNTIYF
j_call: TRBJ1-4; v_call: TRBV15; cdr3_aa: CATSRGPPETANEKLFF
j_call: TRBJ1-2; v_call: TRBV6-5; cdr3_aa: CASSPRWEGGGYTF
j_call: TRBJ1-4; v_call: TRBV15; cdr3_aa: CATSYDRVANEKLFF
j_call: TRBJ1-5; v_call: TRBV7-8; cdr3_aa: CASSSMAHQPQHF